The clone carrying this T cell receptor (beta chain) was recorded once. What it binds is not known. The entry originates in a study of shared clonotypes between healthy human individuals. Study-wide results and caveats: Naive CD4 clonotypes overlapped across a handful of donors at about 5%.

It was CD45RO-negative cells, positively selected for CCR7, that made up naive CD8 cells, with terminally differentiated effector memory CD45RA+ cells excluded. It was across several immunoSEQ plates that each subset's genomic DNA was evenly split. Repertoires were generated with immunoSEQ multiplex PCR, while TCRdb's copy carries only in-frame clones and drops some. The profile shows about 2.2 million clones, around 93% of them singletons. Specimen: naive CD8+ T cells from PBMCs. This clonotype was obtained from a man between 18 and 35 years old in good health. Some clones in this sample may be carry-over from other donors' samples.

CDR3 in DNA: TGTGCCTGGAGTGTTACCGCAGGGGCCACTGAAGCTTTCTTT. This sequence encodes CAWSVTAGATEAFF. The chain employs TRBV30 and TRBJ1-1, with a tentative D call TRBD1 (6 bases). The CDR3 has 14 amino acids. Trimming removed 0 bases from V and 4 bases from J, with 12 bases in between. In germline, CDR1 is GTSNPN, CDR2 SVGIG (reference sequence).